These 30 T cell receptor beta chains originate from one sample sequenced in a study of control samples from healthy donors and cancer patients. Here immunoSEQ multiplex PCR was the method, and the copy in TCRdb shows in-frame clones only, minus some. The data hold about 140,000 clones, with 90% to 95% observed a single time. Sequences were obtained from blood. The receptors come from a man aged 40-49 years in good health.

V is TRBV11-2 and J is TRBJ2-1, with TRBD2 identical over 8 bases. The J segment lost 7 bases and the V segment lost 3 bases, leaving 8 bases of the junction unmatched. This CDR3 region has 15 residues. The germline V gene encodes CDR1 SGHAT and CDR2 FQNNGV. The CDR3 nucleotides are TGTGCCAGCAGCTTGGCCCGGGGGGGTTGGAATGAGCAGTTCTTC. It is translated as CASSLARGGWNEQFF.

The CDR3 DNA is TGCGCCAGCTCCCGGGGGTCGGGTGGGGCCAACGTCCTGACTTTC. This codes for CASSRGSGGANVLTF. This chain joins TRBV5-1 and TRBJ2-6, with a tentative D call TRBD2 (6 bases). This CDR3 region has 15 residues. Between the trimmed V and J ends, which lost 7 bases and 3 bases, there was a span of 14 bases. Germline assignment: CDR1 SGHRS and CDR2 YFSETQ.

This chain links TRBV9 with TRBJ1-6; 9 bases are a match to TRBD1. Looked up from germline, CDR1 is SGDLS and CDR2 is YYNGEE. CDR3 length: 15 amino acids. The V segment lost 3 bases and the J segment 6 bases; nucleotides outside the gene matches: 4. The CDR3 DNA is TGTGCCAGCAGCGCCGGGACAGGGCGTAATTCACCCCTCCACTTT. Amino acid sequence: CASSAGTGRNSPLHF.

The CDR3 nucleotides are TGTGCCAGCCAAGGGGTTAGCGCTGAAGCTTTCTTT. It is translated as CASQGVSAEAFF. The V gene is TRBV12-3 or TRBV12-4, the J gene TRBJ1-1; D is perhaps TRBD1 (5 bases). This CDR3 is 12 amino acids long. The V end was cut by 8 bases, the J end by 6 bases, with 13 bases between.

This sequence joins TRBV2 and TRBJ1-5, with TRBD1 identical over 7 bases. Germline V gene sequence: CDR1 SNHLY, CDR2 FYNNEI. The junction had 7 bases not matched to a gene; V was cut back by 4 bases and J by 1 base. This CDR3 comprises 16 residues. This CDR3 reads CASSATGEWSNQPQHF. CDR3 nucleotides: TGTGCCAGCAGTGCCACAGGGGAGTGGAGCAATCAGCCCCAGCATTTT. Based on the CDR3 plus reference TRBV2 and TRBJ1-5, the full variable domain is EPEVTQTPSHQVTQMGQEVILRCVPISNHLYFYWYRQILGQKVEFLVSFYNNEISEKSEIFDDQFSVERPDGSNFTLKIRSTKLEDSAMYFCASSATGEWSNQPQHFGDGTRLSIL.

The DNA for the CDR3 is TGTGCCAGCAGCGTAACGATTCAGGGGGGAAAAGGCGAGCAGTACTTC. Translation gives CASSVTIQGGKGEQYF. The V and J genes are TRBV9 and TRBJ2-7; tentatively, D is TRBD1 (7 bases). With 1 base removed from V and 6 bases from J, the gap between germline ends came to 20 bases. This CDR3 spans 16 amino acids. Germline V gene data show CDR1 as SGDLS and CDR2 as YYNGEE.

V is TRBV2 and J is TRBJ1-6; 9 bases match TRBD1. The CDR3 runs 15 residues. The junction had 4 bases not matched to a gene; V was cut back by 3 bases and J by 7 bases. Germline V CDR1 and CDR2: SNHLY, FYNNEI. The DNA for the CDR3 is TGTGCCAGCAGTGAGGGGACAGGGTGGAATTCACCCCTCCACTTT. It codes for CASSEGTGWNSPLHF.

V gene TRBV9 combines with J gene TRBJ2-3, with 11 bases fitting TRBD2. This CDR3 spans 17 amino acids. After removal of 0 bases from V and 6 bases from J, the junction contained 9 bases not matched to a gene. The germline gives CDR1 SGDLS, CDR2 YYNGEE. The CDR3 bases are TGTGCCAGCAGCGTAGCTCATACTAGCGGGAGCTTTGATACGCAGTATTTT. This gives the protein CASSVAHTSGSFDTQYF.

CDR3 bases: TGTGCCAGCAGTAACACCGATTACACTGAAGCTTTCTTT. This encodes CASSNTDYTEAFF. This chain links TRBV6-5 with TRBJ1-1; D remains unclear. Trimming left V 5 bases short and J 3 bases short, with 10 bases between. The length of the CDR3 is 13 residues. CDR1 MNHEY and CDR2 SVGAGI come from the germline V gene.

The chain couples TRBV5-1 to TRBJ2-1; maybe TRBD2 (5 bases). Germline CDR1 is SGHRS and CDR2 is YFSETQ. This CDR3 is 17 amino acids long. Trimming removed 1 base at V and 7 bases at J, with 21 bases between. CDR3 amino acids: CASSLWWDSVAGNEQFF. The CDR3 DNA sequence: TGCGCCAGCAGCTTGTGGTGGGATAGCGTGGCTGGTAATGAGCAGTTCTTC.

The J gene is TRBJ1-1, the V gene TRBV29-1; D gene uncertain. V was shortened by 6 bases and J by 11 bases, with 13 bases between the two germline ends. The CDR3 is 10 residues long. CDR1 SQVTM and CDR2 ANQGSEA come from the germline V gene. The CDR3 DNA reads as TGCAGCGTCGAGAGGGCATGGGCTTTCTTT. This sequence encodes CSVERAWAFF.

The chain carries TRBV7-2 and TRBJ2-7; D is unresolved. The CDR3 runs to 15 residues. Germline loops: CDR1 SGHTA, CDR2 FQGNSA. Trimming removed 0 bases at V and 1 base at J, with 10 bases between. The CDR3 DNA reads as TGTGCCAGCAGCTTAGCGGGTTGGAGTTCCTACGAGCAGTACTTC. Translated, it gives CASSLAGWSSYEQYF.

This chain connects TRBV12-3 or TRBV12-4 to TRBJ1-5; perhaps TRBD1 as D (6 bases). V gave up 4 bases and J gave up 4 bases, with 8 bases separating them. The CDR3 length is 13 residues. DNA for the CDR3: TGTGCCAGCAGTTCGCAGGGGAATCAGCCCCAGCATTTT. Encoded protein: CASSSQGNQPQHF.

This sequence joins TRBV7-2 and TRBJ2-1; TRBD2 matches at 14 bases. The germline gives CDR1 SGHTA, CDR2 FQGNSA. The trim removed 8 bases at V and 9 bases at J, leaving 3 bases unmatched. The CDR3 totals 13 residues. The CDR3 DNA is TGTGCCAGCCACGGACTAGCGGGGGGTGAGCAGTTCTTC. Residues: CASHGLAGGEQFF.

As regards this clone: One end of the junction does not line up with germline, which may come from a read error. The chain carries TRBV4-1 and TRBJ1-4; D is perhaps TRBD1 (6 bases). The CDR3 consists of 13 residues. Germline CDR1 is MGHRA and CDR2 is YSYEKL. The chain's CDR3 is CASSQPGAERLFF. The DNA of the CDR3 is TGCGCCAGCAGCCAACCGGGGGCAGAAAGACTGTTTTTT.

The CDR3 sequence: CASSFGQGHQPQHF. CDR3 DNA: TGTGCCAGCAGTTTTGGACAGGGGCATCAGCCCCAGCATTTT. The gene calls are TRBV27 and TRBJ1-5; 9 nucleotides match TRBD1. CDR3 length: 14 amino acids. V lost 3 bases to trimming and J lost 5 bases; unmatched junction nucleotides: 2. In germline, CDR1 is MNHEY, CDR2 SMNVEV (reference sequence).

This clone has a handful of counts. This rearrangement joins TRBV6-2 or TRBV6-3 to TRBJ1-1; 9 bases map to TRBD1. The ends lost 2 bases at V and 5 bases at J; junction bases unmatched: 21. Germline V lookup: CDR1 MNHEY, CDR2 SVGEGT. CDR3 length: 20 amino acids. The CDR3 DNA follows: TGTGCCAGCAGTTACCTCACCTCCGGGACAGGGCAGTCGGAGGAGACTGAAGCTTTCTTT. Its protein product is CASSYLTSGTGQSEETEAFF.

CDR3 sequence: CASSPSGSGDTQYF. CDR3 in DNA: TGTGCCAGCAGCCCTAGCGGGAGCGGAGATACGCAGTATTTT. The chain recombines TRBV3-1 (or the pseudogene TRBV3-2) with TRBJ2-3, with TRBD2 identical over 10 bases. V was pared by 4 bases and J by 5 bases, with 3 bases of the junction left unmatched. CDR3 size: 14 residues. Germline V gives CDR1 LGHDT, CDR2 YNNKEL (reference sequence).

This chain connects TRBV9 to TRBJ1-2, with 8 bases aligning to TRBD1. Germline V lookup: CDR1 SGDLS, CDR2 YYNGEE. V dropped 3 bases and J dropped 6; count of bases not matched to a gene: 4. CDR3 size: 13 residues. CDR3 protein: CASSGGTGNGYTF. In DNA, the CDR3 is TGTGCCAGCAGCGGGGGGACAGGTAATGGCTACACCTTC.

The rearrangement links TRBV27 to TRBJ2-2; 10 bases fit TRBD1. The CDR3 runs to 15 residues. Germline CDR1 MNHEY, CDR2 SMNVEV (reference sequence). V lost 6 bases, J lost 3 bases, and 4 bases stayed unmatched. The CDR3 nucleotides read TGTGCCAGCAGCCTGGACAGGGGGGACACCGGGGAGCTGTTTTTT. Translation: CASSLDRGDTGELFF.

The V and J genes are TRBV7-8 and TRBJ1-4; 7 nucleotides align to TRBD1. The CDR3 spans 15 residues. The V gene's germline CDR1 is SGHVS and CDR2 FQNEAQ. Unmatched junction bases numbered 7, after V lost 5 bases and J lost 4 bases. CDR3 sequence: CASSLTGLDNEKLFF. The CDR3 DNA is TGTGCCAGCAGCCTGACAGGGTTGGATAATGAAAAACTGTTTTTT. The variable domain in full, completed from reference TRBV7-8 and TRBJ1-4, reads GAGVSQSPRYKVAKRGQDVALRCDPISGHVSLFWYQQALGQGPEFLTYFQNEAQLDKSGLPSDRFFAERPEGSVSTLKIQRTQQEDSAVYLCASSLTGLDNEKLFFGSGTQLSVL.

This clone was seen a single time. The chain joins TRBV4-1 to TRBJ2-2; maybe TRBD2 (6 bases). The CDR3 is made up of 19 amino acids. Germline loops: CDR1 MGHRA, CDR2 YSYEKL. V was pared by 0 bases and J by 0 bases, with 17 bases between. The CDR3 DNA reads TGCGCCAGCAGCCAAGATCTTTACTCTAGCGCCGCGAACACCGGGGAGCTGTTTTTT. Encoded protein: CASSQDLYSSAANTGELFF.

CDR3 DNA sequence: TGTGCCAGCAGCCTGAACCGGGGACAAAGACTGGAGCAGTACTTC. As protein: CASSLNRGQRLEQYF. The rearrangement joins TRBV7-9 to TRBJ2-7, with D possibly matching TRBD1 (6 bases). The germline CDR1 and CDR2 sequences are SEHNR and FQNEAQ (reference sequence). Trimming left V 5 bases short and J 7 bases short, with 21 bases between. There are 15 residues in the CDR3.

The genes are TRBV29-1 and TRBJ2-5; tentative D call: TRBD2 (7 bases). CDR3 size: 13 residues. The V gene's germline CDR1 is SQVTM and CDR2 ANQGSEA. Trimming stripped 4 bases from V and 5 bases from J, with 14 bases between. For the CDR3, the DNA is TGCAGCGTTGGTGGGGGGGCCGGTGAGACCCAGTACTTC. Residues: CSVGGGAGETQYF. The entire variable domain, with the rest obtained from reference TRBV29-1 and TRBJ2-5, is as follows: SAVISQKPSRDICQRGTSLTIQCQVDSQVTMMFWYRQQPGQSLTLIATANQGSEATYESGFVIDKFPISRPNLTFSTLTVSNMSPEDSSIYLCSVGGGAGETQYFGPGTRLLVL.

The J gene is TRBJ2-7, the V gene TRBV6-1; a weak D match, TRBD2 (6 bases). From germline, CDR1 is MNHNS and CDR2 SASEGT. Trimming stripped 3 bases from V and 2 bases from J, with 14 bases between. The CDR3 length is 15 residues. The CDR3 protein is CASSERDLGPYEQYF. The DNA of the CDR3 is TGTGCCAGCAGTGAGCGGGACCTGGGACCCTACGAGCAGTACTTC.

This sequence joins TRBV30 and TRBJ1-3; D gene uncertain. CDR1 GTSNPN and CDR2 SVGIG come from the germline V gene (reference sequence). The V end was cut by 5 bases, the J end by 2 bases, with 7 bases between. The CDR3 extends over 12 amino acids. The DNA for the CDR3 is TGTGCCTGGGAGGGAGCTGGAAACACCATATATTTT. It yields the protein CAWEGAGNTIYF.

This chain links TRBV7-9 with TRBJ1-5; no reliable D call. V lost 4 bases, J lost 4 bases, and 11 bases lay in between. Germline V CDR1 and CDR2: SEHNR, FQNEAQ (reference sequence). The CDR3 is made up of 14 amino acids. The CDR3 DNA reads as TGTGCCAGCAGCTCCGACACGGATAATCAGCCCCAGCATTTT. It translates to CASSSDTDNQPQHF.

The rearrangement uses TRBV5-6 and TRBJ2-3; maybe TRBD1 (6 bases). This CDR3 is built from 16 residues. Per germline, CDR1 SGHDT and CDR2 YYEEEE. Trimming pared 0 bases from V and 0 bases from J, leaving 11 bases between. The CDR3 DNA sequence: TGTGCCAGCAGCTTGGTCTCAGGGGTGAGCACAGATACGCAGTATTTT. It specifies CASSLVSGVSTDTQYF.

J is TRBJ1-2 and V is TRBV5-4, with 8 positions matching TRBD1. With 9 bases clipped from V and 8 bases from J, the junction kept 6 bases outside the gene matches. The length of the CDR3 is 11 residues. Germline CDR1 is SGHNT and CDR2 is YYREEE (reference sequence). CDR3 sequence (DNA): TGTGCCACCACAGGGGGGCGCGGCTACACCTTC. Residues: CATTGGRGYTF.

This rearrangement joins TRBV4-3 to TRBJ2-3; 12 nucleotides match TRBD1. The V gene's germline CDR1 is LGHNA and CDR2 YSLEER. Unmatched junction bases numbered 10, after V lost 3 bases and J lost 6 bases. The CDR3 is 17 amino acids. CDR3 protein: CASSQAGTGGLRDTQYF. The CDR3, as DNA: TGCGCCAGCAGCCAGGCCGGGACAGGGGGCTTGAGGGATACGCAGTATTTT.